The 4 T cell receptor beta chains given below trace back to one sample, sequenced in a study of blood T cell repertoires in COVID-19. Clones were sequenced by immunoSEQ multiplex PCR, and TCRdb holds only the in-frame ones, with some missing. The repertoire holds about 200,000 clones, with approximately 91% as singletons. The sequenced sample consisted of peripheral blood. All receptors derive from a man aged 50-60 years with COVID-19, enrolled during active disease.

This clone appeared a few times. The CDR3 DNA reads TGTGCCTGGAGTGGTCAGGGTGGTCAGCCCCAGCATTTT. Translated: CAWSGQGGQPQHF. V usage is TRBV30 and J usage is TRBJ1-5; perhaps TRBD1 as D (5 bases). Germline CDR1 reads GTSNPN; CDR2 reads SVGIG (reference sequence). The CDR3 is 13 amino acids. The V and J ends lost 1 base and 6 bases respectively, with 10 bases between them.

The gene calls are TRBV4-1 and TRBJ2-1; 9 positions match TRBD2. Germline CDR1 is MGHRA and CDR2 is YSYEKL. The CDR3 has 15 residues. After removal of 4 bases from V and 4 bases from J, the junction contained 5 bases not matched to a gene. The CDR3: CASSLAGVAYNEQFF. CDR3 DNA: TGCGCCAGCAGCCTAGCGGGAGTAGCATACAATGAGCAGTTCTTC.

In its sample, this clone was seen a few times. This chain connects TRBV11-3 to TRBJ1-1; the D gene is possibly TRBD1 (5 bases). Germline values: CDR1 SGHNT, CDR2 YENEEA. V was clipped by 0 bases and J by 4 bases, with 9 bases between them. The CDR3 spans 14 residues. Written as DNA, the CDR3 is TGTGCCAGCAGCTTAGAAAGACAGTTCACTGAAGCTTTCTTT. It is translated as CASSLERQFTEAFF.

V is TRBV18 and J is TRBJ1-6; D call uncertain. The CDR3 runs to 16 residues. Germline-derived CDR1 and CDR2 are KGHSH and LQKENI. The V gene lost 0 bases and the J gene lost 3 bases, with 9 bases spanning the gap. Written as DNA, the CDR3 is TGTGCCAGCTCACCACCGGGCAGCAACTATAATTCACCCCTCCACTTT. It specifies CASSPPGSNYNSPLHF.